The 30 T cell receptor beta chains given below trace back to one sample, sequenced in a study of shared clonotypes between healthy human individuals. Profiling relied on immunoSEQ multiplex PCR, and the TCRdb table lists in-frame clones only, not all of them. The sample lists 1.5 million to 2.5 million clones; approximately 94% were seen once. Terminally differentiated effector memory CD45RA+ cells were left out of the naive CD8 fraction, which was CD45RO-negative and positively selected for CCR7. The sequencing input was naive CD8+ T cells sorted from blood. Source of these receptors: a man between 18 and 35 years old in good health.

V usage is TRBV7-2 and J usage is TRBJ2-1, with D possibly TRBD1 on 5 matching bases. Germline V gene lookup returns CDR1 SGHTA and CDR2 FQGNSA. V was cut by 3 bases and J by 0 bases, with 9 bases left in between. The CDR3 is 15 amino acids. In DNA form, the CDR3 reads TGTGCCAGCAGCTTGGGCGACAGCTCCTACAATGAGCAGTTCTTC. As protein: CASSLGDSSYNEQFF.

This clone was detected only a few times. This chain joins TRBV4-1 and TRBJ1-1; D unresolved. The CDR3 has 13 amino acids. The V end lost 1 base, the J end lost 4 bases, and 7 bases lay between the germline ends. Germline CDR1 is MGHRA and CDR2 is YSYEKL. In DNA form, the CDR3 reads TGCGCCAGCAGCCAAGCGGAACGCACTGAAGCTTTCTTT. Protein: CASSQAERTEAFF.

CDR3 sequence: CASSPGTGSYGYTF. The CDR3 nucleotides are TGTGCCAGCAGTCCCGGGACAGGGTCGTATGGCTACACCTTC. The chain recombines TRBV2 with TRBJ1-2; 9 nucleotides agree with TRBD1. The V segment lost 5 bases and the J segment 5 bases; nucleotides outside the gene matches: 6. The germline V gene has CDR1 SNHLY and CDR2 FYNNEI. There are 14 residues in the CDR3.

The rearrangement joins TRBV29-1 to TRBJ1-2; 9 nucleotides agree with TRBD1. The germline CDR1 and CDR2 sequences are SQVTM and ANQGSEA. The V and J ends lost 4 bases and 0 bases, in that order; junction bases with no gene match: 9. The CDR3 is 16 residues long. CDR3 sequence (DNA): TGCAGCGTTGTCCCTACAGGGGGCCCCACTAACTATGGCTACACCTTC. It yields the protein CSVVPTGGPTNYGYTF.

The CDR3 bases are TGCAGCGTTGAAAGGGGGGACAGGGAATATCATGAGCAGTTCTTC. This encodes CSVERGDREYHEQFF. The rearrangement uses TRBV29-1 and TRBJ2-1; 9 bases match TRBD1. Germline V lookup: CDR1 SQVTM, CDR2 ANQGSEA. CDR3 size: 15 residues. V trimming: 2 bases; J trimming: 8 bases; junction bases outside the gene matches: 10.

The rearrangement links TRBV27 to TRBJ2-7, with TRBD1 matching 10 bases. This CDR3 contains 15 residues. CDR1 is MNHEY and CDR2 is SMNVEV in the germline V gene (reference sequence). Trimming took 4 bases from V and 3 from J; bases not matched to a gene: 6. CDR3 DNA sequence: TGTGCCAGCAGTTCCCCCGGGACAGGGGACTACGAGCAGTACTTC. Encoded protein: CASSSPGTGDYEQYF.

This sequence joins TRBV11-2 and TRBJ2-1; 7 bases are a match to TRBD2. V lost 5 bases, J lost 3 bases, and 7 bases stayed unmatched. The CDR3 totals 15 residues. Looked up from germline, CDR1 is SGHAT and CDR2 is FQNNGV. The CDR3 DNA sequence: TGTGCCAGCAGCGTATTTGGGGGGGGCTACAATGAGCAGTTCTTC. Translated, it gives CASSVFGGGYNEQFF.

V gene TRBV7-9 combines with J gene TRBJ2-7; D possibly corresponds to TRBD1 (6 bases). CDR1 is SEHNR and CDR2 is FQNEAQ in the germline V gene (reference sequence). Trimming removed 4 bases from V and 7 bases from J, with 20 bases in between. The CDR3 runs to 15 residues. CDR3 in DNA: TGTGCCAGCAGCTCCCTAGGACAGTTAATGGGGGAGCAGTACTTC. It encodes CASSSLGQLMGEQYF.

V gene TRBV7-9 combines with J gene TRBJ2-2; 10 bases match TRBD1. CDR3 size: 15 residues. Losses at the gene ends were 5 bases for V and 5 bases for J; bases not matched to a gene: 5. Germline loops: CDR1 SEHNR, CDR2 FQNEAQ (reference sequence). The CDR3 protein is CASSKGQGLTGELFF. Written as DNA, the CDR3 is TGTGCCAGCAGCAAGGGACAGGGGTTGACCGGGGAGCTGTTTTTT.

The gene calls are TRBV9 and TRBJ2-3; 10 nucleotides line up with TRBD2. The length of the CDR3 is 15 residues. V was pared by 0 bases and J by 7 bases, with 5 bases of the junction left unmatched. The germline gives CDR1 SGDLS, CDR2 YYNGEE. In DNA, the CDR3 is TGTGCCAGCAGCGTAGACAGCGGGAGGGCATATACGCAGTATTTT. As protein: CASSVDSGRAYTQYF. Variable domain in full (rest from reference TRBV9 and TRBJ2-3): DSGVTQTPKHLITATGQRVTLRCSPRSGDLSVYWYQQSLDQGLQFLIQYYNGEERAKGNILERFSAQQFPDLHSELNLSSLELGDSALYFCASSVDSGRAYTQYFGPGTRLTVL.

This clone occurred a few times. The V and J genes are TRBV7-9 and TRBJ2-2, with TRBD1 identical over 9 bases. V lost 6 bases, J lost 1 base, and 9 bases stayed unmatched. CDR1 and CDR2 (germline): SEHNR, FQNEAQ (reference sequence). The CDR3 sequence is 17 residues long. The CDR3 region has the DNA TGTGCCAGCAGGATACAGGGGGCTCGCGGGAACACCGGGGAGCTGTTTTTT. Protein sequence: CASRIQGARGNTGELFF. The full variable domain, its missing parts supplied by reference TRBV7-9 and TRBJ2-2, is DTGVSQNPRHKITKRGQNVTFRCDPISEHNRLYWYRQTLGQGPEFLTYFQNEAQLEKSRLLSDRFSAERPKGSFSTLEIQRTEQGDSAMYLCASRIQGARGNTGELFFGEGSRLTVL.

The chain recombines TRBV5-6 with TRBJ2-3; perhaps TRBD2 as D (6 bases). V was clipped by 4 bases and J by 2 bases, with 8 bases between them. The germline V gene has CDR1 SGHDT and CDR2 YYEEEE. This CDR3 has 13 residues. The CDR3 region has the DNA TGTGCCAGCAGCGGCGGGGTCACAGATACGCAGTATTTT. Translated, it gives CASSGGVTDTQYF.

This rearrangement joins TRBV5-1 to TRBJ2-7; a possible D gene is TRBD2 (6 bases). In germline, CDR1 is SGHRS, CDR2 YFSETQ. V was clipped by 5 bases and J by 8 bases, with 23 bases between them. The CDR3 consists of 15 residues. The CDR3: CASRLTEGGGTQQYF. DNA for the CDR3: TGCGCCAGCAGACTCACCGAGGGAGGCGGGACGCAGCAGTACTTC.

Points on this clone: The same CDR3 is also encoded by other DNA sequences in this sample. The DNA for the CDR3 is TGTGCCAGCAGCCAAGATCTTGGAGGAGCCTATGGCTACACCTTC. Amino acid sequence: CASSQDLGGAYGYTF. The V and J genes are TRBV4-2 and TRBJ1-2; no clear D gene. The CDR3 is 15 residues long. Germline V gives CDR1 LGHNA, CDR2 YNFKEQ. V lost 0 bases to trimming and J lost 4 bases, with 12 bases between them.

The chain combines TRBV4-3 with TRBJ2-2; no reliable D call. Trimming shortened V by 0 bases and J by 7 bases, and 18 bases separated the two germline ends. The CDR3 is made up of 17 amino acids. CDR1 LGHNA and CDR2 YSLEER come from the germline V gene. CDR3 nucleotide sequence: TGCGCCAGCAGCCAAGATACGGGCGGCTTTTGGGGCGGGGAGCTGTTTTTT. It translates to CASSQDTGGFWGGELFF.

The rearrangement links TRBV6-5 to TRBJ1-1, with D tentatively TRBD1 (5 bases). V lost 5 bases to trimming and J lost 1 base, with 11 bases between them. CDR1 MNHEY and CDR2 SVGAGI come from the germline V gene. The length of the CDR3 is 14 residues. The CDR3 spells CASSPAGGNTEAFF. The DNA for the CDR3 is TGTGCCAGCAGTCCCGCCGGGGGGAACACTGAAGCTTTCTTT.

The genes are TRBV27 and TRBJ2-2, with D possibly being TRBD2 (5 bases). Germline V gene data show CDR1 as MNHEY and CDR2 as SMNVEV (reference sequence). Trimming pared 6 bases from V and 5 bases from J, leaving 10 bases between. This CDR3 has 13 amino acids. CDR3 sequence: CASRPGVTGELFF. The CDR3 bases are TGTGCCAGCAGACCCGGGGTAACCGGGGAGCTGTTTTTT.

This clone occurred once. The V call is TRBV5-5, the J call TRBJ2-4; 8 nucleotides line up with TRBD1. The CDR3 totals 15 residues. Germline V gene sequence: CDR1 SGHKS, CDR2 YYEKEE (reference sequence). J gave up 4 bases and V 5 bases, and 8 bases lay outside the gene matches. In DNA form, the CDR3 reads TGTGCCAGCAGTCCCGGGACAGGAGTGAAAAACATTCAGTACTTC. It encodes CASSPGTGVKNIQYF.

Points on this clone: Other DNA sequences of this sample code for an identical CDR3. This rearrangement joins TRBV6-6 to TRBJ2-5; 12 bases fit TRBD2. J lost 1 base, V lost 5 bases, and 2 bases had no gene match. The CDR3 is 15 amino acids. Germline CDR1 MNHNY, CDR2 SVGAGI (reference sequence). For the CDR3, the DNA is TGTGCCAGCAGTCCGACTAGCGGGGGCCAAGAGACCCAGTACTTC. Its protein is CASSPTSGGQETQYF.

This chain links TRBV7-2 with TRBJ2-5, with D uncertain. The CDR3 totals 15 residues. Germline CDR1 SGHTA, CDR2 FQGNSA. V was pared by 3 bases and J by 1 base, with 12 bases between. The CDR3 spells CASSFATVGQETQYF. The DNA for the CDR3 is TGTGCCAGCAGCTTCGCCACCGTTGGCCAAGAGACCCAGTACTTC.

This clone came up once. This chain joins TRBV5-6 and TRBJ2-7; 7 bases line up with TRBD1. Germline V gives CDR1 SGHDT, CDR2 YYEEEE. The CDR3 consists of 14 residues. V was clipped by 4 bases and J by 2 bases; unmatched bases: 6. The CDR3 loop is CASSHRDRTYEQYF. The CDR3 coding sequence is TGTGCCAGCAGCCACCGGGACAGAACCTACGAGCAGTACTTC.

This clone was seen only a few times. The chain recombines TRBV9 with TRBJ1-3, with D possibly matching TRBD1 (5 bases). V lost 7 bases, J lost 4 bases, and 24 bases lay in between. Germline values: CDR1 SGDLS, CDR2 YYNGEE. The CDR3 is 17 amino acids. The CDR3 DNA reads TGTGCCAGCGCACGGGGAACAGGCCTATCCCCAGGAAACACCATATATTTT. Residues: CASARGTGLSPGNTIYF.

The rearrangement links TRBV5-1 to TRBJ2-7; weak D call: TRBD2 (6 bases). This CDR3 spans 13 amino acids. Per germline, CDR1 SGHRS and CDR2 YFSETQ. Trimming took off 3 bases at V and 7 bases at J, with 14 bases between the two ends. CDR3 nucleotide sequence: TGCGCCAGCAGCTGGGACCCCGGGGGTGAGCAGTACTTC. Amino acid sequence: CASSWDPGGEQYF.

V usage is TRBV5-6 and J usage is TRBJ1-2, with D maybe TRBD1 (5 bases). The CDR3 contains 16 residues. Germline CDR1 reads SGHDT; CDR2 reads YYEEEE. The ends were cut back, 3 bases at V and 6 bases at J, with 21 bases in the middle. CDR3 in amino acids: CASSSEPGPIMNGYTF. CDR3 nucleotide sequence: TGTGCCAGCAGCTCAGAGCCGGGACCCATTATGAATGGCTACACCTTC.

The gene calls are TRBV4-1 and TRBJ2-1, with D possibly matching TRBD1 (5 bases). V shed 3 bases and J shed 1 base, with 10 bases lying between them. The CDR3 is 15 amino acids. The germline gives CDR1 MGHRA, CDR2 YSYEKL. The CDR3, as DNA: TGCGCCAGCAGCCACTCTGACAGTTCCTACAATGAGCAGTTCTTC. Amino acids: CASSHSDSSYNEQFF.

The chain has TRBV7-9 and TRBJ1-6; D gene uncertain. CDR1 and CDR2 (germline): SEHNR, FQNEAQ (reference sequence). This CDR3 has 14 residues. V was cut by 5 bases and J by 8 bases, with 13 bases left in between. For the CDR3, the DNA is TGTGCCAGCAGCCAGACCCTGATTCATTCACCCCTCCACTTT. Translating it yields CASSQTLIHSPLHF.

The rearrangement joins TRBV4-1 to TRBJ1-4; D not resolved. The CDR3 contains 17 residues. Trimming left V 0 bases short and J 1 base short, with 12 bases between. Germline CDR1 and CDR2: MGHRA and YSYEKL. The CDR3 loop reads CASSQDQVGLTNEKLFF. CDR3 coding DNA: TGCGCCAGCAGCCAAGATCAAGTGGGCCTAACTAATGAAAAACTGTTTTTT.

The chain uses TRBV28 and TRBJ1-1, with TRBD1 identical over 8 bases. The V gene's germline CDR1 is MDHEN and CDR2 SYDVKM. J was trimmed by 1 base and V by 6 bases; bases with no gene match: 13. CDR3 length: 17 amino acids. In DNA form, the CDR3 reads TGTGCCAGCAGCCCCGGGACAGGCCAACTAGGGAACACTGAAGCTTTCTTT. Protein product: CASSPGTGQLGNTEAFF.

Details on this clone: Other DNA sequences of this sample code for an identical CDR3. This chain links TRBV30 with TRBJ2-1, with 13 bases that match TRBD2. This CDR3 spans 14 amino acids. V lost 0 bases and J lost 7; bases outside the gene matches: 0. The germline CDR1 and CDR2 sequences are GTSNPN and SVGIG (reference sequence). In DNA form, the CDR3 reads TGTGCCTGGAGTGTACTAGCGGGGGGGAATGAGCAGTTCTTC. Protein: CAWSVLAGGNEQFF.

Regarding this clone: The sample contains more than one DNA sequence encoding this CDR3. V gene TRBV27 combines with J gene TRBJ2-1, with 7 bases fitting TRBD2. From germline, CDR1 is MNHEY and CDR2 SMNVEV (reference sequence). Trimming took 5 bases from V and 4 from J; bases not matched to a gene: 11. The CDR3 loop spans 16 amino acids. CDR3 DNA sequence: TGTGCCAGCAGTCTGGCTGGTCTAGCGGCTTACAATGAGCAGTTCTTC. Translating gives CASSLAGLAAYNEQFF.